The 24 T cell receptor beta chains below come from one sample, sequenced in a study of blood T cell repertoires in COVID-19. Clones were read by immunoSEQ multiplex PCR, and TCRdb kept only the in-frame ones, dropping some. The sample holds more than 90,000 clones; 84% are singletons and the top ten take about 24%. Material: peripheral blood. These receptors were taken from a human donor in a cohort sampled during active COVID-19.

This clone was observed once. The chain recombines TRBV23-1 with TRBJ1-3; weak D call: TRBD1 (6 bases). TRBV23-1 is noted as an ORF with a role that remains uncertain. The CDR3 contains 16 residues. V lost 3 bases and J 4 bases, leaving 16 bases between the germline ends. CDR3 sequence reads: CASSQCLRGRGNTIYF. The CDR3 DNA reads as TGCGCCAGCAGTCAGTGCCTCAGGGGAAGAGGAAACACCATATATTTT.

The V gene is TRBV11-1, the J gene TRBJ2-5; 10 bases align to TRBD2. J gave up 4 bases and V 5 bases, and 10 bases lay outside the gene matches. Germline V gives CDR1 SGHAT, CDR2 FQDESV (reference sequence). CDR3 length: 16 amino acids. This CDR3 is CASSPTSGGAGETQYF. CDR3 bases: TGTGCCAGCAGCCCAACGAGCGGGGGGGCCGGAGAGACCCAGTACTTC.

This rearrangement joins TRBV7-9 to TRBJ2-1, with 9 bases aligning to TRBD1. The V gene end was trimmed by 4 bases and the J gene end by 2 bases; junction bases not matched to a gene: 3. CDR1 and CDR2 from the germline V gene are SEHNR and FQNEAQ (reference sequence). This CDR3 is built from 15 residues. The CDR3 loop is CASSSDRGTYNEQFF. DNA for the CDR3: TGTGCCAGCAGCTCGGACAGGGGAACCTACAATGAGCAGTTCTTC.

Only a few counts were recorded for this clone. The V gene is TRBV6-6, the J gene TRBJ2-7; a weak D match, TRBD1 (6 bases). The CDR3 is made up of 13 amino acids. V lost 7 bases, J lost 0 bases, and 10 bases lay in between. Germline V gene sequence: CDR1 MNHNY, CDR2 SVGAGI (reference sequence). CDR3 coding DNA: TGTGCCAGCAAACAGGGATCCTCCTACGAGCAGTACTTC. Amino acid sequence: CASKQGSSYEQYF.

The chain has TRBV3-1 (or the pseudogene TRBV3-2) and TRBJ1-1; 12 bases fit TRBD1. Germline lookup yields CDR1 LGHDT and CDR2 YNNKEL (reference sequence). V was clipped by 8 bases and J by 0 bases; unmatched bases: 7. The CDR3 totals 16 residues. CDR3 sequence reads: CASVPGQGALNTEAFF. The CDR3 region has the DNA TGTGCCAGCGTCCCGGGACAGGGGGCCCTGAACACTGAAGCTTTCTTT.

DNA for the CDR3: TGTGCCAGCAGCTTAGTTGGGTTCCGGGACAGGGATCTTCGCAATCAGCCCCAGCATTTT. Translation gives CASSLVGFRDRDLRNQPQHF. The chain is built from TRBV11-3 and TRBJ1-5; 9 positions match TRBD1. The CDR3 runs to 20 residues. After removal of 1 base from V and 2 bases from J, the junction contained 15 bases not matched to a gene. Germline CDR1 and CDR2: SGHNT and YENEEA.

J is TRBJ2-1 and V is TRBV11-2; TRBD2 matches 9 bases. Trimming cost V 6 bases and J 6 bases; bases outside gene matches: 6. The CDR3 loop spans 14 amino acids. Per the germline V gene, CDR1 is SGHAT and CDR2 is FQNNGV. The CDR3 nucleotides read TGTGCCAGCAGTATAGCGGGAGAGGGCAATGAGCAGTTCTTC. As protein: CASSIAGEGNEQFF.

The chain has TRBV19 and TRBJ2-1; 12 bases are shared with TRBD2. The CDR3 length is 15 residues. The germline gives CDR1 LNHDA, CDR2 SQIVND (reference sequence). Losses at the gene ends were 6 bases for V and 9 bases for J; bases not matched to a gene: 9. CDR3 DNA sequence: TGTGCCAGTAGGAAGACTAGCGGGAGAACCGGTGAGCAGTTCTTC. It codes for CASRKTSGRTGEQFF.

This chain joins TRBV11-2 and TRBJ2-2, with TRBD2 matching over 12 bases. With 4 bases clipped from V and 4 bases from J, the junction kept 4 bases outside the gene matches. Germline lookup yields CDR1 SGHAT and CDR2 FQNNGV. This CDR3 is built from 16 residues. The CDR3 reads CASSSSGGAATGELFF. The DNA for the CDR3 is TGTGCCAGCAGCTCTAGCGGGGGGGCCGCCACCGGGGAGCTGTTTTTT.

The genes are TRBV18 and TRBJ1-2; D is unclear. Trimming pared 3 bases from V and 5 bases from J, leaving 10 bases between. From germline, CDR1 is KGHSH and CDR2 LQKENI. This CDR3 has 13 residues. CDR3 sequence reads: CASSPLETYGYTF. In DNA form, the CDR3 reads TGTGCCAGCTCACCCCTCGAGACTTATGGCTACACCTTC.

The V call is TRBV11-3, the J call TRBJ2-2; 10 bases are shared with TRBD1. This CDR3 has 15 amino acids. In germline, CDR1 is SGHNT, CDR2 YENEEA. The ends lost 4 bases at V and 3 bases at J; junction bases unmatched: 2. In DNA, the CDR3 is TGTGCCAGCAGCTCGGACAGGGGGTACACCGGGGAGCTGTTTTTT. This codes for CASSSDRGYTGELFF.

The rearrangement joins TRBV15 to TRBJ1-1; no clear D. CDR1 is LNHNV and CDR2 is YYDKDF in the germline V gene (reference sequence). CDR3 length: 14 residues. V gave up 0 bases and J gave up 7 bases, with 12 bases separating them. CDR3 sequence (DNA): TGTGCCACCAGCAGAGATCTTATTAGTGATGAAGCTTTCTTT. The encoded protein is CATSRDLISDEAFF. Full variable domain (remainder filled in from reference TRBV15 and TRBJ1-1): DAMVIQNPRYQVTQFGKPVTLSCSQTLNHNVMYWYQQKSSQAPKLLFHYYDKDFNNEADTPDNFQSRRPNTSFCFLDIRSPGLGDTAMYLCATSRDLISDEAFFGQGTRLTVV.

CDR3 region: CASSPMAGPSGNTIYF. The DNA for the CDR3 is TGTGCCAGCTCACCTATGGCAGGGCCCTCTGGAAACACCATATATTTT. The chain has TRBV18 and TRBJ1-3; maybe TRBD1 (5 bases). Germline V lookup: CDR1 KGHSH, CDR2 LQKENI. The CDR3 is 16 residues long. V dropped 3 bases and J dropped 0 bases, with 12 bases sitting between them.

The chain recombines TRBV18 with TRBJ1-1; a possible D gene is TRBD1 (6 bases). The CDR3 is 14 residues long. Germline CDR1 and CDR2: KGHSH and LQKENI. The V gene lost 8 bases and the J gene lost 1 base, with 14 bases spanning the gap. For the CDR3, the DNA is TGTGCCAGCCAAGGGGGTCAGAGGAACACTGAAGCTTTCTTT. Amino acid sequence: CASQGGQRNTEAFF. The entire variable domain, with the rest obtained from reference TRBV18 and TRBJ1-1, is as follows: NAGVMQNPRHLVRRRGQEARLRCSPMKGHSHVYWYRQLPEEGLKFMVYLQKENIIDESGMPKERFSAEFPKEGPSILRIQQVVRGDSAAYFCASQGGQRNTEAFFGQGTRLTVV.

This clone was picked up one time. The V call is TRBV29-1, the J call TRBJ2-3; D might be TRBD2 (5 bases). Per germline, CDR1 SQVTM and CDR2 ANQGSEA. The CDR3 loop spans 13 amino acids. The ends were cut back, 6 bases at V and 2 bases at J, with 12 bases in the middle. The CDR3 nucleotides read TGCAGCGTGGCTGGGAGAAACACAGATACGCAGTATTTT. It specifies CSVAGRNTDTQYF.

V gene TRBV18 combines with J gene TRBJ2-5, with D uncertain. The germline gives CDR1 KGHSH, CDR2 LQKENI. The CDR3 consists of 13 residues. V was shortened by 0 bases and J by 4 bases, with 6 bases between the two germline ends. CDR3 protein: CASSPPAVETQYF. The DNA of the CDR3 is TGTGCCAGCTCACCACCGGCAGTAGAGACCCAGTACTTC.

The chain carries TRBV7-8 and TRBJ2-1; 14 bases map to TRBD2. CDR1 and CDR2 (germline): SGHVS, FQNEAQ. The trim removed 1 base at V and 9 bases at J, leaving 5 bases unmatched. There are 16 residues in the CDR3. The CDR3 loop is CASSLGLAGGQGEQFF. CDR3 sequence (DNA): TGTGCCAGCAGCTTAGGACTAGCGGGGGGGCAGGGTGAGCAGTTCTTC.

The chain recombines TRBV11-3 with TRBJ2-1, with a weak D call TRBD2 (5 bases). The CDR3 is made up of 15 amino acids. Looked up from germline, CDR1 is SGHNT and CDR2 is YENEEA. Trimming removed 3 bases at V and 5 bases at J, with 14 bases between. The CDR3 protein is CASSFRRGFNNEQFF. CDR3 DNA sequence: TGTGCCAGCAGCTTTCGTCGCGGGTTTAACAATGAGCAGTTCTTC.

Concerning this clone itself: This same CDR3 is encoded by further DNA sequences in the sample. This chain uses TRBV9 with TRBJ2-7; the match to TRBD2 covers 11 bases. Germline values: CDR1 SGDLS, CDR2 YYNGEE. The CDR3 runs 15 residues. Trimming at V came to 0 bases and at J to 1 base, leaving 0 bases not matched to a gene. The CDR3: CASSVASGGSYEQYF. The CDR3 bases are TGTGCCAGCAGCGTAGCTAGCGGGGGGTCCTACGAGCAGTACTTC.

This chain joins TRBV5-1 and TRBJ1-3, with a possible D match to TRBD1 (5 bases). Germline V lookup: CDR1 SGHRS, CDR2 YFSETQ. The CDR3 loop spans 17 amino acids. Trimming removed 0 bases from V and 0 bases from J, with 13 bases in between. The CDR3 region is CASSLVVAGGSGNTIYF. DNA of the CDR3: TGCGCCAGCAGCTTGGTGGTAGCCGGGGGCTCTGGAAACACCATATATTTT.

This rearrangement joins TRBV10-2 to TRBJ2-7, with a tentative D call TRBD1 (5 bases). The CDR3 is 13 amino acids. V was pared by 8 bases and J by 2 bases, with 13 bases between. CDR1 is WSHSY and CDR2 is SAAADI in the germline V gene. CDR3 in amino acids: CASGAVLTYEQYF. Here the CDR3 DNA reads TGCGCCAGCGGGGCAGTCCTGACCTACGAGCAGTACTTC.

The rearrangement joins TRBV11-2 to TRBJ2-2; D uncertain. The CDR3 runs 16 residues. Germline V CDR1 and CDR2: SGHAT, FQNNGV. The V end was cut by 7 bases, the J end by 0 bases, with 15 bases between. CDR3 loop: CASNLGGHANTGELFF. DNA for the CDR3: TGTGCCAGCAACCTCGGTGGGCACGCGAACACCGGGGAGCTGTTTTTT.

For the CDR3, the DNA is TGTGCCAGCAGTTTGGGACAGACAAACTCCTACGAGCAGTACTTC. Translated, it gives CASSLGQTNSYEQYF. The chain couples TRBV28 to TRBJ2-7, with TRBD1 matching over 7 bases. The CDR3 consists of 15 residues. V gave up 3 bases and J gave up 0 bases; unmatched junction bases: 5. The germline V gene has CDR1 MDHEN and CDR2 SYDVKM.

The chain recombines TRBV3-1 (or the pseudogene TRBV3-2) with TRBJ2-5; tentative D call: TRBD1 (6 bases). CDR3 size: 16 residues. V lost 1 base and J lost 3, with 15 bases in between. In germline, CDR1 is LGHDT, CDR2 YNNKEL (reference sequence). CDR3 amino acids: CASSQAPGVWEETQYF. The CDR3 DNA follows: TGTGCCAGCAGCCAAGCCCCAGGGGTTTGGGAAGAGACCCAGTACTTC.